This record concerns one TCR beta chain sequence. The antigen is unknown. This sample is drawn from a study of shared clonotypes between healthy human individuals. Study in general: Sampling drew on donors who were a couple of women and a few men aged 18 to 49.

Points from the study as a whole: Compared with memory subsets, naive subsets generally had larger estimated richness.

CDR1 and CDR2 (germline): MDHEN, SYDVKM. CDR3 length: 14 amino acids. Trimming removed 11 bases at V and 4 bases at J, with 18 bases between. Genomic DNA (from each subset) was split evenly across several immunoSEQ plates. Per the original methods: With immunoSEQ giving junction-only sequences and no quality scores, filtering differed. Here immunoSEQ multiplex PCR was the method, and the copy in TCRdb shows in-frame clones only, minus some. V, J and clone size were drawn from that table, and D and trimming were deduced from the DNA. The repertoire holds millions of clones, with around nine tenths as singletons.

Sequenced input: naive CD4+ T cells sorted from blood. As for subset: CD45RA+ positively selected. The sequence was obtained from a man younger than 35 in good health. The chain carries TRBV28 and TRBJ1-5, with D maybe TRBD1 (6 bases). The CDR3 nucleotides read TGTGCCGGACGTACAGGGAGTGCGAATCAGCCCCAGCATTTT. Protein product: CAGRTGSANQPQHF.